Sequencing of this T cell receptor (beta chain) was carried out in a study of technical replicates of blood from a few donors. The protocol was immunoSEQ multiplex PCR, while the TCRdb copy is restricted to in-frame clones and leaves out a portion. The sample holds 100,000 or so clones, 96% seen once. The germline gives CDR1 MNHEY, CDR2 SMNVEV (reference sequence). The CDR3 is 11 amino acids. Unmatched junction bases numbered 5, after V lost 4 bases and J lost 14 bases. Specimen: T cells isolated from PBMCs. V usage is TRBV27 and J usage is TRBJ2-1; TRBD2 agrees at 7 bases. This TCR was sampled from a human donor in good health. CDR3 coding DNA: TGTGCCAGCAGTTCTCCGGGACTAAAGTTCTTC. Translation gives CASSSPGLKFF.